A single sample gave rise to the 7 T cell receptor beta chains below, sequenced in a study of blood T cell repertoires in COVID-19. Using immunoSEQ multiplex PCR, the repertoire was profiled, and TCRdb retains in-frame clones only, with some absent. There are 250,000 to 350,000 clones in the sample; around 90% occur only once, and approximately 1% lies in the top ten. Input material: PBMCs or T cells enriched from blood (not recorded which). The receptor source for this set is a woman in her twenties or thirties who had recovered from COVID-19.

This clone was recorded once. V is TRBV7-9 and J is TRBJ1-2; 9 bases match TRBD1. CDR1 is SEHNR and CDR2 is FQNEAQ in the germline V gene (reference sequence). The CDR3 is 15 residues long. V lost 6 bases, J lost 3 bases, and 8 bases stayed unmatched. The CDR3 loop reads CASSLDGTGYYGYTF. CDR3 nucleotides: TGTGCCAGCAGTCTTGACGGGACAGGGTACTATGGCTACACCTTC.

The chain is built from TRBV6-1 and TRBJ2-7; TRBD1 matches at 8 bases. V was pared by 0 bases and J by 2 bases, with 15 bases of the junction left unmatched. CDR1 is MNHNS and CDR2 is SASEGT in the germline V gene. The CDR3 is made up of 19 amino acids. DNA for the CDR3: TGTGCCAGCAGTGAAGCGCTTCTGGGGACAGGACTTCCCCCCTACGAGCAGTACTTC. It encodes CASSEALLGTGLPPYEQYF.

This chain uses TRBV10-2 with TRBJ1-5, with TRBD1 matching over 9 bases. The germline gives CDR1 WSHSY, CDR2 SAAADI. There are 18 residues in the CDR3. V gave up 3 bases and J gave up 1 base; unmatched junction bases: 10. In DNA form, the CDR3 reads TGCGCCAGCAGTGATAACAGGGGGCTGGGGATAAGCAATCAGCCCCAGCATTTT. It codes for CASSDNRGLGISNQPQHF.

J is TRBJ1-5 and V is TRBV6-5; D remains ambiguous. Per the germline V gene, CDR1 is MNHEY and CDR2 is SVGAGI. Trimming removed 8 bases at V and 4 bases at J, with 12 bases between. CDR3 length: 13 residues. CDR3 in DNA: TGTGCCAGCGGGTATGTCGGGAATCAGCCCCAGCATTTT. This encodes CASGYVGNQPQHF.

V gene TRBV3-1 (or the pseudogene TRBV3-2) combines with J gene TRBJ2-3, with 8 bases aligning to TRBD2. The J segment lost 2 bases and the V segment lost 4 bases, leaving 5 bases of the junction unmatched. This CDR3 has 15 amino acids. Per the germline V gene, CDR1 is LGHDT and CDR2 is YNNKEL (reference sequence). The CDR3 spells CASSPGGRVTDTQYF. CDR3 sequence (DNA): TGTGCCAGCAGCCCGGGGGGGCGGGTCACAGATACGCAGTATTTT.

The rearrangement links TRBV7-2 to TRBJ2-3; 8 bases are shared with TRBD1. Germline assignment: CDR1 SGHTA and CDR2 FQGNSA. Losses at the gene ends were 5 bases for V and 4 bases for J; bases not matched to a gene: 5. The CDR3 runs 14 residues. CDR3 sequence: CASSADRAADTQYF. CDR3 coding DNA: TGTGCCAGCAGCGCGGACAGGGCCGCAGATACGCAGTATTTT. The whole variable domain, filled in from reference TRBV7-2 and TRBJ2-3, reads GAGVSQSPSNKVTEKGKDVELRCDPISGHTALYWYRQSLGQGLEFLIYFQGNSAPDKSGLPSDRFSAERTGGSVSTLTIQRTQQEDSAVYLCASSADRAADTQYFGPGTRLTVL.

V usage is TRBV7-3 and J usage is TRBJ1-2; maybe TRBD1 (6 bases). CDR1 is SGHTA, CDR2 FQGTGA, per germline. The length of the CDR3 is 13 residues. With 5 bases removed from V and 4 bases from J, the gap between germline ends came to 11 bases. The CDR3: CASSQRGFYGYTF. CDR3 in DNA: TGTGCCAGCAGCCAAAGGGGGTTCTATGGCTACACCTTC.